The 32 T cell receptor beta chains in this list originate from one sample, sequenced in a study of neoadjuvant anti-PD-1 for oral cavity cancer. Time point given: after neoadjuvant nivolumab, at surgical resection. This table comes from immunoSEQ multiplex PCR, and its TCRdb copy is limited to in-frame clones, with some not included. The sample has around 70,000 clones; about 88% are singletons. Sequenced material: PBMCs, taken after nivolumab (anti-PD-1) treatment. The receptors here all came from a person aged 35-79 years with oral cavity squamous cell carcinoma.

The V gene is TRBV18, the J gene TRBJ2-7; D call uncertain. Germline loops: CDR1 KGHSH, CDR2 LQKENI. V gave up 3 bases and J gave up 3 bases, with 12 bases separating them. The CDR3 extends over 14 amino acids. CDR3 residues: CASSPGIQVYEQYF. The DNA of the CDR3 is TGTGCCAGCTCACCGGGGATTCAGGTCTACGAGCAGTACTTC.

The chain combines TRBV6-5 with TRBJ2-7; D possibly corresponds to TRBD1 (5 bases). Trimming removed 6 bases from V and 0 bases from J, with 15 bases in between. The germline CDR1 and CDR2 sequences are MNHEY and SVGAGI. CDR3 size: 15 residues. The CDR3 DNA reads TGTGCCAGCAGAAACGCCGACAGAGGCTCCTACGAGCAGTACTTC. It specifies CASRNADRGSYEQYF.

The CDR3 DNA is TGTGCCAGCACCCAGACTAGGACTCACCCCTACGAGCAGTACTTC. Translating gives CASTQTRTHPYEQYF. The V and J genes are TRBV6-5 and TRBJ2-7; the D gene is possibly TRBD2 (6 bases). Germline V CDR1 and CDR2: MNHEY, SVGAGI. The length of the CDR3 is 15 residues. Trimming removed 7 bases from V and 2 bases from J, with 18 bases in between.

This sequence joins TRBV28 and TRBJ2-3; D is undetermined. V was cut by 7 bases and J by 0 bases, with 14 bases left in between. This CDR3 has 15 amino acids. Germline-derived CDR1 and CDR2 are MDHEN and SYDVKM. In DNA form, the CDR3 reads TGTGCCAGCATAGGCAGACTCATTAGCACAGATACGCAGTATTTT. Protein product: CASIGRLISTDTQYF.

In DNA form, the CDR3 reads TGCGCCAGCAGCTTGATGGCCGGAATGAACACTGAAGCTTTCTTT. This translates into CASSLMAGMNTEAFF. The chain uses TRBV5-1 and TRBJ1-1, with D unclear. The length of the CDR3 is 15 residues. Trimming left V 1 base short and J 0 bases short, with 10 bases between. Per the germline V gene, CDR1 is SGHRS and CDR2 is YFSETQ. The complete variable domain, with remaining parts taken from reference TRBV5-1 and TRBJ1-1, reads KAGVTQTPRYLIKTRGQQVTLSCSPISGHRSVSWYQQTPGQGLQFLFEYFSETQRNKGNFPGRFSGRQFSNSRSEMNVSTLELGDSALYLCASSLMAGMNTEAFFGQGTRLTVV.

This clone was seen more than once but under ten times. This sequence joins TRBV6-1 and TRBJ2-7; tentatively, D is TRBD1 or TRBD2 (5 bases each). Trimming stripped 6 bases from V and 0 bases from J, with 15 bases between. The CDR3 covers 15 residues. CDR1 is MNHNS and CDR2 is SASEGT in the germline V gene. In nucleotides, the CDR3 is TGTGCCAGCAGGGTAGCCAGGGACGCCTCCTACGAGCAGTACTTC. Its protein is CASRVARDASYEQYF.

The CDR3 sequence is CASRIRTTLNTEAFF. The CDR3 coding sequence is TGTGCCAGCAGGATTAGGACAACTTTGAACACTGAAGCTTTCTTT. This chain uses TRBV5-6 with TRBJ1-1, with D possibly matching TRBD1 (5 bases). The CDR3 is 15 amino acids. V was trimmed by 5 bases and J by 0 bases, leaving 14 bases between them. The germline gives CDR1 SGHDT, CDR2 YYEEEE.

This clone was seen just once. The chain employs TRBV14 and TRBJ1-1, with unresolved D. V lost 4 bases, J lost 6 bases, and 6 bases lay in between. This CDR3 contains 11 residues. Germline V gives CDR1 SGHDN, CDR2 FVKESK. Here the CDR3 reads CASSRFAEAFF. Written as DNA, the CDR3 is TGTGCCAGCAGCCGGTTCGCTGAAGCTTTCTTT.

The chain has TRBV7-2 and TRBJ1-1; unclear D gene. Between the trimmed V and J ends, which lost 1 base and 4 bases, there was a span of 7 bases. Germline assignment: CDR1 SGHTA and CDR2 FQGNSA. The CDR3 is 13 residues long. DNA for the CDR3: TGTGCCAGCAGCTTAGGGATGGTCACTGAAGCTTTCTTT. It translates to CASSLGMVTEAFF.

The rearrangement uses TRBV30 and TRBJ2-7; TRBD2 aligns across 7 bases. Losses at the gene ends were 4 bases for V and 7 bases for J; bases not matched to a gene: 22. This CDR3 comprises 17 residues. Germline CDR1 and CDR2: GTSNPN and SVGIG (reference sequence). In nucleotides, the CDR3 is TGTGCCTGGACCCAGCCTAGCGGAGAACCCTACGCTGGGGAGCAGTACTTC. Protein sequence: CAWTQPSGEPYAGEQYF.

The chain couples TRBV9 to TRBJ2-1, with TRBD2 matching over 9 bases. This CDR3 has 15 amino acids. Germline CDR1 is SGDLS and CDR2 is YYNGEE. V gave up 4 bases and J gave up 2 bases; unmatched junction bases: 4. CDR3 sequence (DNA): TGTGCCAGCAGCAATAGCGGGGGTACCTACAATGAGCAGTTCTTC. It is translated as CASSNSGGTYNEQFF.

The CDR3 DNA is TGTGCCAGCAGTTTATTTAGTCAGGGGGCTGCCACTTATGGCTACACCTTC. Protein product: CASSLFSQGAATYGYTF. This chain links TRBV28 with TRBJ1-2, with 8 bases aligning to TRBD1. Germline CDR1 is MDHEN and CDR2 is SYDVKM. Germline trimming cut 1 base from V and 5 bases from J; bases unmatched to any gene: 12. The CDR3 covers 17 residues.

The J gene is TRBJ1-1, the V gene TRBV10-2; 9 bases fit TRBD1. This CDR3 is built from 19 residues. The ends lost 3 bases at V and 0 bases at J; junction bases unmatched: 14. Germline CDR1 is WSHSY and CDR2 is SAAADI. The CDR3 region is CASSEWFSPDRGLNTEAFF. The CDR3 DNA follows: TGCGCCAGCAGTGAATGGTTCTCTCCGGACAGGGGATTGAACACTGAAGCTTTCTTT.

The chain links TRBV15 to TRBJ2-5; no firm D call. The germline V and J ends were trimmed by 1 base and 2 bases, with 8 bases remaining between them. This CDR3 region has 14 residues. CDR1 and CDR2 from the germline V gene are LNHNV and YYDKDF (reference sequence). CDR3 residues: CATSRGYGQETQYF. CDR3 nucleotides: TGTGCCACCAGCAGAGGGTACGGGCAAGAGACCCAGTACTTC.

This clone was seen a single time. The V call is TRBV5-1, the J call TRBJ1-5; possible D gene TRBD1, 5 bases. Per the germline V gene, CDR1 is SGHRS and CDR2 is YFSETQ. The CDR3 loop spans 15 amino acids. Trimming shortened V by 4 bases and J by 3 bases, and 14 bases separated the two germline ends. The CDR3 bases are TGCGCCAGCAGCGGCCTGGGGGGAGACAATCAGCCCCAGCATTTT. This gives the protein CASSGLGGDNQPQHF.

This chain connects TRBV27 to TRBJ1-3; D is undetermined. The V gene's germline CDR1 is MNHEY and CDR2 SMNVEV (reference sequence). V was clipped by 1 base and J by 4 bases, with 5 bases between them. This CDR3 has 13 residues. The CDR3 sequence is CASSLWAGNTIYF. Here the CDR3 DNA reads TGTGCCAGCAGTTTATGGGCGGGAAACACCATATATTTT.

The chain combines TRBV29-1 with TRBJ2-1; 7 bases align to TRBD2. This CDR3 region has 16 residues. Germline V gene data show CDR1 as SQVTM and CDR2 as ANQGSEA. V trimming: 4 bases; J trimming: 6 bases; junction bases outside the gene matches: 15. CDR3 residues: CSVVPGREKLPNEQFF. DNA for the CDR3: TGCAGCGTTGTTCCTGGGCGGGAGAAGTTGCCCAATGAGCAGTTCTTC.

This clone was observed a single time. The rearrangement uses TRBV7-2 and TRBJ2-7, with a weak D call TRBD1 (5 bases). V gave up 0 bases and J gave up 0 bases, with 9 bases separating them. This CDR3 comprises 15 residues. Germline V gene lookup returns CDR1 SGHTA and CDR2 FQGNSA. The CDR3 sequence is CASSLAETASYEQYF. In DNA, the CDR3 is TGTGCCAGCAGCTTAGCGGAGACAGCCTCCTACGAGCAGTACTTC.

The chain joins TRBV7-9 to TRBJ2-7; unclear D gene. The V gene's germline CDR1 is SEHNR and CDR2 FQNEAQ (reference sequence). V was clipped by 5 bases and J by 0 bases, with 14 bases between them. The CDR3 length is 15 residues. The CDR3 protein is CASSTQNNPSYEQYF. CDR3 in DNA: TGTGCCAGCAGCACACAGAATAATCCCTCCTACGAGCAGTACTTC.

This chain joins TRBV5-1 and TRBJ1-3; tentative D call: TRBD1 (5 bases). The CDR3 runs to 15 residues. Trimming pared 3 bases from V and 0 bases from J, leaving 10 bases between. Germline assignment: CDR1 SGHRS and CDR2 YFSETQ. Here the CDR3 reads CASSSGGYSGNTIYF. The CDR3 bases are TGCGCCAGCAGCTCTGGGGGGTACTCTGGAAACACCATATATTTT.

V usage is TRBV30 and J usage is TRBJ1-1; D ambiguous. V lost 4 bases and J lost 0, with 12 bases in between. CDR3 length equals 14 residues. Germline assignment: CDR1 GTSNPN and CDR2 SVGIG (reference sequence). CDR3 nucleotide sequence: TGTGCCTGGACCCTACGGCGACTGAACACTGAAGCTTTCTTT. This translates into CAWTLRRLNTEAFF.

The chain uses TRBV11-2 and TRBJ2-1, with 9 bases fitting TRBD2. The CDR3 totals 15 residues. Germline trimming cut 4 bases from V and 7 bases from J; bases unmatched to any gene: 8. Germline V lookup: CDR1 SGHAT, CDR2 FQNNGV. The CDR3 protein is CASSSPSGTRNEQFF. CDR3 sequence (DNA): TGTGCCAGCAGCTCCCCTAGCGGGACAAGGAATGAGCAGTTCTTC.

The V gene is TRBV7-6, the J gene TRBJ2-1; D unclear. The CDR3 consists of 15 residues. CDR1 is SGHVS, CDR2 FNYEAQ, per germline. Trimming took off 5 bases at V and 0 bases at J, with 11 bases between the two ends. CDR3 amino acids: CASSLRDASYNEQFF. The CDR3 nucleotides read TGTGCCAGCAGCCTAAGAGACGCCTCCTACAATGAGCAGTTCTTC.

The rearrangement uses TRBV10-3 and TRBJ2-7; D may be TRBD1 (6 bases). V shed 7 bases and J shed 2 bases, with 12 bases lying between them. Germline V gene data show CDR1 as ENHRY and CDR2 as SYGVKD. The CDR3 contains 13 residues. The CDR3 DNA sequence: TGTGCCATCAAGTCGGACAGCGCCTACGAGCAGTACTTC. Amino acid sequence: CAIKSDSAYEQYF.

The chain links TRBV29-1 to TRBJ2-2; D uncertain. Germline CDR1 SQVTM, CDR2 ANQGSEA. The CDR3 has 12 amino acids. Trimming cost V 4 bases and J 6 bases, with 9 bases left between them. CDR3 nucleotides: TGCAGCGTTGGATCTGGGCCCGGGGAGCTGTTTTTT. Residues: CSVGSGPGELFF.

CDR3 in DNA: TGTGCCAGCAGCTTGAGGGTTCCCACAGATACGCAGTATTTT. Translation gives CASSLRVPTDTQYF. The chain couples TRBV7-9 to TRBJ2-3, with a possible D match to TRBD2 (5 bases). V lost 3 bases and J lost 2, with 9 bases in between. This CDR3 contains 14 residues. CDR1 and CDR2 from the germline V gene are SEHNR and FQNEAQ (reference sequence).

The rearrangement uses TRBV7-9 and TRBJ2-1; D not certain. This CDR3 is 16 amino acids long. CDR1 and CDR2 from the germline V gene are SEHNR and FQNEAQ (reference sequence). V lost 5 bases to trimming and J lost 0 bases, with 14 bases between them. The chain's CDR3 is CASSEDVWSSYNEQFF. CDR3 nucleotides: TGTGCCAGCAGCGAAGACGTTTGGAGCTCCTACAATGAGCAGTTCTTC.

The chain recombines TRBV28 with TRBJ2-7; D unresolved. V was clipped by 2 bases and J by 1 base, with 9 bases between them. Germline loops: CDR1 MDHEN, CDR2 SYDVKM. The CDR3 is 14 amino acids. The CDR3 loop is CASSLVQTSYEQYF. Here the CDR3 DNA reads TGTGCCAGCAGTTTAGTACAGACATCCTACGAGCAGTACTTC.

The chain has TRBV28 and TRBJ2-7, with D tentatively TRBD1 (6 bases). V lost 2 bases and J lost 2, with 10 bases in between. The germline V gene encodes CDR1 MDHEN and CDR2 SYDVKM. CDR3 length: 14 amino acids. The CDR3 region has the DNA TGTGCCAGCAGTTTAGGACAGCCTCCCTACGAGCAGTACTTC. It is translated as CASSLGQPPYEQYF.

The rearrangement uses TRBV2 and TRBJ1-4; D gene unclear. V was pared by 5 bases and J by 5 bases, with 3 bases between. Germline-derived CDR1 and CDR2 are SNHLY and FYNNEI. This CDR3 is built from 11 residues. The CDR3 region is CASSYNEKLFF. In nucleotides, the CDR3 is TGTGCCAGCAGTTACAATGAAAAACTGTTTTTT.

V gene TRBV9 combines with J gene TRBJ2-2; possible D gene TRBD1, 7 bases. The germline CDR1 and CDR2 sequences are SGDLS and YYNGEE. The CDR3 sequence is 18 residues long. Trimming took off 4 bases at V and 1 base at J, with 20 bases between the two ends. In DNA, the CDR3 is TGTGCCAGCAGCCTCGATCCCCAGGGGGGCTTGAACACCGGGGAGCTGTTTTTT. As protein: CASSLDPQGGLNTGELFF.

This clone was counted a few times. The chain joins TRBV6-1 to TRBJ1-5; TRBD1 matches 7 bases. V trimming: 1 base; J trimming: 0 bases; junction bases outside the gene matches: 0. The CDR3 spans 15 residues. Germline V gene lookup returns CDR1 MNHNS and CDR2 SASEGT. CDR3: CASSEEGASNQPQHF. Here the CDR3 DNA reads TGTGCCAGCAGTGAAGAGGGGGCTAGCAATCAGCCCCAGCATTTT.